This T cell receptor beta chain was recovered during a study of T cell repertoires in cytomegalovirus infection. Overall study context: Matching HLA type, along with CMV infection, was indicated by public TCR beta signatures.

V lost 3 bases, J lost 3 bases, and 8 bases lay in between. The CDR3 covers 13 residues. The germline CDR1 and CDR2 sequences are DFQATT and SNEGSKA (reference sequence). This clonotype was observed at least ten times. MiXCR, run by TCRdb on the reads, gives a single entry per CDR3 protein. The sample yields hundreds of thousands of distinct CDR3 sequences, around 10% seen once. The sequence derives from a human donor in good health (CMV status not recorded). Some clones in this sample may be carry-over from other donors' samples. Sequenced: PBMCs. J is TRBJ2-2 and V is TRBV20-1; D unresolved. In DNA form, the CDR3 reads TGCAGTGCTAGCGATCTCGACACCGGGGAGCTGTTTTTT. Its translation: CSASDLDTGELFF.